The text below deals with one T cell receptor beta chain. Its antigen is unknown. These data originate in a study of T cell responses to AZD1222 COVID-19 vaccine. General study findings and limits: There were vaccine-associated CD4 TCRs across spike, dominant at 160-218 and 743-854. Scientists sampled the repertoires only once the peak T cell response had passed.

Some clones are missing from TCRdb's copy, which holds only in-frame ones; the method was immunoSEQ multiplex PCR. The repertoire has about 120,000 clones, about nine tenths of them found once; the top ten carry 2% to 3%. Germline V gives CDR1 LNHNV, CDR2 YYDKDF (reference sequence). Trimming pared 1 base from V and 8 bases from J, leaving 9 bases between. The CDR3 runs 13 residues. Material: peripheral blood, obtained on day 0 of AZD1222 vaccination. This TCR came from an adult in good health. This chain uses TRBV15 with TRBJ1-3, with no clear D. In nucleotides, the CDR3 is TGTGCCACCAGCAGAGGATCGGATGACACCATATATTTT. Its protein product is CATSRGSDDTIYF.